This T cell receptor beta chain was retrieved from a study of cytomegalovirus exposure and HLA in healthy donors. Study-wide points: TRBV6-2, TRBV6-3 and some other V segments were excluded as indistinguishable. A link between a missense DCLRE1C variant and TCR beta V- and J-gene trimming emerged from a later analysis. According to an earlier analysis, most TCR beta V segments yielded productive rearrangements about 87% or about 30% of the time. The study put under 200 TCR beta chains on its list as cytomegalovirus-associated.

The PCR was carried out with 60 Vbeta primers and 13 Jbeta primers. The table came from immunoSEQ multiplex PCR; TCRdb's copy has only in-frame clones and leaves some out. The sample carries around 130,000 clones, 70% to 80% recorded once. About this clone itself: The antigen is unknown.

The CDR3 totals 15 residues. CDR1 is MDHEN and CDR2 is SYDVKM in the germline V gene. The V end was cut by 6 bases, the J end by 2 bases, with 17 bases between. This sequence originates from a woman aged 55 to 70 in good health and CMV-seronegative. This chain connects TRBV28 to TRBJ2-7; D not certain. Sequencing used PBMCs. CDR3 protein: CASRADNGQPYEQYF. As DNA, the CDR3 is TGTGCCAGCAGAGCAGACAATGGTCAGCCCTACGAGCAGTACTTC. Full variable domain (rest looked up from reference TRBV28 and TRBJ2-7): DVKVTQSSRYLVKRTGEKVFLECVQDMDHENMFWYRQDPGLGLRLIYFSYDVKMKEKGDIPEGYSVSREKKERFSLILESASTNQTSMYLCASRADNGQPYEQYFGPGTRLTVT.